These 21 T cell receptor beta chains were all obtained from the same sample, sequenced in a study of blood T cell repertoires in COVID-19. Clones were read by immunoSEQ multiplex PCR, and TCRdb kept only the in-frame ones, dropping some. This table has tens of thousands of clones, 70% to 90% appearing once. Sequenced: peripheral blood. The receptors here all came from a human donor in a cohort sampled during active COVID-19.

This clone was counted a single time. The V and J genes are TRBV7-2 and TRBJ2-7; TRBD2 matches at 11 bases. V shed 2 bases, J shed 5 bases, and the junction held 8 bases outside the gene matches. Germline CDR1 SGHTA, CDR2 FQGNSA. The CDR3 contains 16 residues. CDR3 residues: CASSLLGLAGGDEQYF. CDR3 sequence (DNA): TGTGCCAGCAGCTTATTGGGGTTAGCGGGGGGGGACGAGCAGTACTTC. Looking up the rest from reference TRBV7-2 and TRBJ2-7 gives the full variable domain: GAGVSQSPSNKVTEKGKDVELRCDPISGHTALYWYRQSLGQGLEFLIYFQGNSAPDKSGLPSDRFSAERTGGSVSTLTIQRTQQEDSAVYLCASSLLGLAGGDEQYFGPGTRLTVT.

A few counts support this clone. The V call is TRBV6-2 or TRBV6-3, the J call TRBJ2-7; 9 bases map to TRBD1. Germline loops: CDR1 MNHEY, CDR2 SVGEGT. The CDR3 is 14 amino acids. V trimming: 5 bases; J trimming: 2 bases; junction bases outside the gene matches: 4. DNA for the CDR3: TGTGCCAGCAGTCGGGGGACAGGGACCTACGAGCAGTACTTC. It encodes CASSRGTGTYEQYF.

The chain carries TRBV2 and TRBJ1-5; TRBD1 might be the D (5 bases). The germline gives CDR1 SNHLY, CDR2 FYNNEI. The V end was cut by 3 bases, the J end by 3 bases, with 9 bases between. The CDR3 is 14 residues long. CDR3 coding DNA: TGTGCCAGCAGTGAGCAGGGTTTCAATCAGCCCCAGCATTTT. It specifies CASSEQGFNQPQHF.

The chain recombines TRBV5-1 with TRBJ1-1; D gene uncertain. The CDR3 spans 13 residues. The ends were cut back, 5 bases at V and 4 bases at J, with 12 bases in the middle. Germline V lookup: CDR1 SGHRS, CDR2 YFSETQ. The CDR3 protein is CASSLTFLTEAFF. In nucleotides, the CDR3 is TGCGCCAGCAGTCTAACTTTTCTCACTGAAGCTTTCTTT.

The CDR3 DNA reads TGTGCCTGGAGCATGAAGTGGGCAGGGGGGTACACTGAAGCTTTCTTT. This gives the protein CAWSMKWAGGYTEAFF. The gene calls are TRBV30 and TRBJ1-1; 7 bases are a match to TRBD1. CDR1 is GTSNPN and CDR2 is SVGIG in the germline V gene (reference sequence). CDR3 length: 16 amino acids. J was trimmed by 3 bases and V by 3 bases; bases with no gene match: 13. The variable domain in full, completed from reference TRBV30 and TRBJ1-1, reads SQTIHQWPATLVQPVGSPLSLECTVEGTSNPNLYWYRQAAGRGLQLLFYSVGIGQISSEVPQNLSASRPQDRQFILSSKKLLLSDSGFYLCAWSMKWAGGYTEAFFGQGTRLTVV.

This chain joins TRBV29-1 and TRBJ1-4; 8 nucleotides match TRBD1. Germline CDR1 and CDR2: SQVTM and ANQGSEA. Germline trimming cut 3 bases from V and 10 bases from J; bases unmatched to any gene: 16. This CDR3 spans 16 amino acids. CDR3 coding DNA: TGCAGCGTTGACCTGAAGGTGCGACAGGGGATTGGAAAACTGTTTTTT. Protein sequence: CSVDLKVRQGIGKLFF.

The chain couples TRBV18 to TRBJ1-5; 10 nucleotides align to TRBD1. The CDR3 runs to 18 residues. The J segment lost 2 bases and the V segment lost 2 bases, leaving 9 bases of the junction unmatched. Germline values: CDR1 KGHSH, CDR2 LQKENI. The CDR3 region is CASSPRTGGRVRNQPQHF. The CDR3 DNA reads TGTGCCAGCTCACCAAGGACAGGGGGGCGAGTACGCAATCAGCCCCAGCATTTT.

The V and J genes are TRBV11-2 and TRBJ1-6; D unresolved. The CDR3 is 13 amino acids. Germline CDR1 and CDR2: SGHAT and FQNNGV. The germline V and J ends were trimmed by 5 bases and 4 bases, with 6 bases remaining between them. CDR3 bases: TGTGCCAGCAGCCCCAATTATAATTCACCCCTCCACTTT. Translating it yields CASSPNYNSPLHF.

The genes are TRBV7-2 and TRBJ1-2, with D unresolved. This CDR3 is built from 13 residues. Germline values: CDR1 SGHTA, CDR2 FQGNSA. V lost 0 bases and J lost 4, with 6 bases in between. CDR3 DNA: TGTGCCAGCAGCTTAGCGTCCTTCTATGGCTACACCTTC. This translates into CASSLASFYGYTF.

The chain joins TRBV11-3 to TRBJ2-7, with a possible D match to TRBD2 (6 bases). Trimming removed 3 bases at V and 6 bases at J, with 15 bases between. The CDR3 consists of 14 residues. From germline, CDR1 is SGHNT and CDR2 YENEEA. The CDR3 sequence: CASSLEGRPGEQYF. The CDR3 nucleotides are TGTGCCAGCAGCTTGGAGGGACGGCCGGGCGAGCAGTACTTC.

This clone was found a few times. The chain carries TRBV19 and TRBJ1-5; D perhaps matches TRBD1 (5 bases). Germline assignment: CDR1 LNHDA and CDR2 SQIVND (reference sequence). This CDR3 is built from 14 residues. Deletions cut 7 bases from V and 5 bases from J, with 15 bases between. CDR3 loop: CASNGQGWDQPQHF. The CDR3 nucleotides are TGTGCCAGTAATGGGCAGGGATGGGATCAGCCCCAGCATTTT.

V gene TRBV9 combines with J gene TRBJ2-7; 10 bases match TRBD1. Germline V lookup: CDR1 SGDLS, CDR2 YYNGEE. Losses at the gene ends were 0 bases for V and 5 bases for J; bases not matched to a gene: 5. There are 15 residues in the CDR3. CDR3 nucleotides: TGTGCCAGCAGCGTAGCGGGGACAGGGGACCACGAGCAGTACTTC. Protein product: CASSVAGTGDHEQYF.

This clone was picked up a small number of times. The chain recombines TRBV5-1 with TRBJ1-2, with 10 bases aligning to TRBD1. This CDR3 region has 14 residues. V shed 4 bases and J 3 bases; nucleotides not matched to a gene: 3. Germline-derived CDR1 and CDR2 are SGHRS and YFSETQ. CDR3 DNA: TGCGCCAGCAGCGAGACAGGGGGCCACTATGGCTACACCTTC. Translating gives CASSETGGHYGYTF. Full variable domain (remainder filled in from reference TRBV5-1 and TRBJ1-2): KAGVTQTPRYLIKTRGQQVTLSCSPISGHRSVSWYQQTPGQGLQFLFEYFSETQRNKGNFPGRFSGRQFSNSRSEMNVSTLELGDSALYLCASSETGGHYGYTFGSGTRLTVV.

On this clone itself: One junction end does not reproduce the germline sequence, and a read error may be involved. The rearrangement uses TRBV5-5 and TRBJ2-7; D unclear. Germline CDR1 is SGHKS and CDR2 is YYEKEE (reference sequence). The CDR3 has 12 residues. CDR3: CASRLDGYEQYF. The CDR3 DNA sequence: TGTGCCAGCAGATTGGACGGCTACGAGCAGTACTTC.

The genes are TRBV11-2 and TRBJ1-6, with 7 bases matching TRBD1. The CDR3 is 15 residues long. Germline V lookup: CDR1 SGHAT, CDR2 FQNNGV. With V trimmed by 3 bases and J by 9 bases, 8 bases remained unmatched. This CDR3 is CASSFEGAGSSPLHF. In DNA, the CDR3 is TGTGCCAGCAGCTTTGAGGGGGCTGGTAGTTCACCCCTCCACTTT.

This sequence joins TRBV30 and TRBJ2-7; D gene ambiguous. The germline V gene has CDR1 GTSNPN and CDR2 SVGIG (reference sequence). The CDR3 runs 12 residues. V lost 4 bases to trimming and J lost 3 bases, with 10 bases between them. The CDR3: CAWILNGYEQYF. CDR3 DNA sequence: TGTGCCTGGATCCTCAACGGCTACGAGCAGTACTTC.

This rearrangement joins TRBV24-1 to TRBJ1-2; 8 bases are a match to TRBD1. V trimming: 4 bases; J trimming: 8 bases; junction bases outside the gene matches: 8. The CDR3 has 14 residues. Germline V CDR1 and CDR2: KGHDR, SFDVKD. CDR3 nucleotides: TGTGCCACCAGTGACCAGACAGGGGTGAGGGGCTACACCTTC. It yields the protein CATSDQTGVRGYTF.

The gene calls are TRBV6-5 and TRBJ1-3; 7 bases agree with TRBD1. Trimming cost V 6 bases and J 2 bases; bases outside gene matches: 7. Per the germline V gene, CDR1 is MNHEY and CDR2 is SVGAGI. The CDR3 sequence is 15 residues long. The CDR3 DNA reads as TGTGCCAGCAGGTGGGACAGTAGCACTGGAAACACCATATATTTT. Translation gives CASRWDSSTGNTIYF.

This clone was observed a few times. This sequence joins TRBV28 and TRBJ1-2; D gene ambiguous. The CDR3 covers 17 residues. The germline CDR1 and CDR2 sequences are MDHEN and SYDVKM. V lost 8 bases and J 4 bases, leaving 26 bases between the germline ends. CDR3 sequence (DNA): TGTGCCAGCTCTTACCGGGCCCGGACTTCATACGGCTATGGCTACACCTTC. This encodes CASSYRARTSYGYGYTF.

V usage is TRBV6-1 and J usage is TRBJ1-5, with 8 bases fitting TRBD1. CDR1 MNHNS and CDR2 SASEGT come from the germline V gene. The CDR3 totals 16 residues. Trimming cost V 1 base and J 3 bases; bases outside gene matches: 5. The CDR3 bases are TGTGCCAGCAGTGAAGGGACAGGGATGGTCAATCAGCCCCAGCATTTT. This translates into CASSEGTGMVNQPQHF.

As DNA, the CDR3 is TGCGCCAGCAGCCAAGCCGACACCGGGGAGCTGTTTTTT. Translating it yields CASSQADTGELFF. This chain uses TRBV4-3 with TRBJ2-2; D remains ambiguous. Germline V gene sequence: CDR1 LGHNA, CDR2 YSLEER. The CDR3 contains 13 residues. V was trimmed by 1 base and J by 3 bases, leaving 3 bases between them.